This T cell receptor beta chain originates from a study of cytotoxic CD8 clonotypes in ibrutinib-treated CLL. A remark on this clone: Antigen unknown.

The germline V gene has CDR1 SGHVS and CDR2 FQNEAQ. The CDR3 loop spans 15 amino acids. Trimming pared 0 bases from V and 10 bases from J, leaving 13 bases between. Study results and caveats: The study found baseline clonality above age-matched healthy donors, tracking circulating CD8+ T-cell counts.

Sequencing was performed with immunoSEQ multiplex PCR; in TCRdb, only in-frame clones are kept and a portion is missing. The top ten hold around 6% of the sample, which has 250,000 to 350,000 clones, roughly four fifths seen once. This sample comprised PBMCs, obtained at disease progression, from a patient treated with ibrutinib. The clonotype originates from a human donor with chronic lymphocytic leukemia. This chain uses TRBV7-8 with TRBJ1-6; D is undetermined. The CDR3 spells CASSLAWEAGSPLHF. In DNA, the CDR3 is TGTGCCAGCAGCTTAGCGTGGGAAGCGGGCTCACCCCTCCACTTT.